The text below deals with one T cell receptor (beta chain). Antigen: not known. TCRdb re-analysed the RT-PCR reads in MiXCR, keeping a single row per CDR3 protein. The data show about 800,000 distinct CDR3 sequences, 21% seen once. This entry comes from a study of response to subunit inactivated influenza vaccine. Study outcomes and limitations: The authors proposed limited new T cell recruitment per seasonal influenza vaccination.

This CDR3 is built from 15 residues. In germline, CDR1 is DFQATT, CDR2 SNEGSKA (reference sequence). V was clipped by 0 bases and J by 4 bases; unmatched bases: 6. This receptor was obtained from a man in his forties or fifties who received an inactivated influenza vaccine. The sample consisted of PBMCs from blood, taken more than 4 days after vaccination. The chain links TRBV20-1 to TRBJ2-7; TRBD1 matches at 10 bases. The CDR3 protein is CSARDLDRGLYEQYF. In DNA, the CDR3 is TGCAGTGCTAGAGACCTAGACAGGGGGCTGTACGAGCAGTACTTC.